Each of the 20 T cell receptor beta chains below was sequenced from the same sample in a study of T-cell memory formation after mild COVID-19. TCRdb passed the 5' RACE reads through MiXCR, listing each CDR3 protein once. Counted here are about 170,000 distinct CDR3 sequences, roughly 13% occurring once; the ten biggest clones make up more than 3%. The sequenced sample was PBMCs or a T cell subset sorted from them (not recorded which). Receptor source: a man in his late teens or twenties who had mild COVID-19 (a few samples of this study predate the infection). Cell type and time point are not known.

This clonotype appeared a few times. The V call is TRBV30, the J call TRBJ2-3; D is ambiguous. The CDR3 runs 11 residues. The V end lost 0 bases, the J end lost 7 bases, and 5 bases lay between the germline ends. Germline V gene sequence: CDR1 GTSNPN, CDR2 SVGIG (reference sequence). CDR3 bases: TGTGCCTGGAGTGTAGTGTATACGCAGTATTTT. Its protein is CAWSVVYTQYF.

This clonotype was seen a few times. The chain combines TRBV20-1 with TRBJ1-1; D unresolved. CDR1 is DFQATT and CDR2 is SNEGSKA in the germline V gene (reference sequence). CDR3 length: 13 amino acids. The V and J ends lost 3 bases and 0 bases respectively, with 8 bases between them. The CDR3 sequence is CSARTIVNTEAFF. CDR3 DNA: TGCAGTGCTAGGACAATAGTGAACACTGAAGCTTTCTTT.

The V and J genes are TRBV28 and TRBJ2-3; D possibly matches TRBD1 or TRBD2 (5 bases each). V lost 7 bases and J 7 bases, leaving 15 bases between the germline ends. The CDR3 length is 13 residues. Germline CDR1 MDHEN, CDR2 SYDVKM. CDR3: CASIPPGHHTQYF. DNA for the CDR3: TGTGCCAGCATCCCCCCGGGGCACCATACGCAGTATTTT.

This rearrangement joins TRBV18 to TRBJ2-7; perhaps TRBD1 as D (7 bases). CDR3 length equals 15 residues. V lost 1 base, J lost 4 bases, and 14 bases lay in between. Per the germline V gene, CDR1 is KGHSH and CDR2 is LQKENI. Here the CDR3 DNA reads TGTGCCAGCTCACCACAGAACAGGGGACTTTACGAGCAGTACGTC. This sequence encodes CASSPQNRGLYEQYV.

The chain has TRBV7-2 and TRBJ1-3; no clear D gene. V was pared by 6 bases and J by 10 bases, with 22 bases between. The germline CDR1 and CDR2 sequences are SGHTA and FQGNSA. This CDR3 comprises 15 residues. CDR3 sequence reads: CASSPRSAPKGTIYF. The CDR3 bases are TGTGCCAGCAGTCCCCGGTCGGCTCCTAAAGGGACCATATATTTT.

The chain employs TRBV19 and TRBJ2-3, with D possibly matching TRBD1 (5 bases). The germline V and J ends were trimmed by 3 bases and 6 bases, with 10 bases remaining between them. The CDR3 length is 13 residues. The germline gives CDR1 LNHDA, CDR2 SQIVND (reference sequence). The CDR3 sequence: CASSIQGMDTQYF. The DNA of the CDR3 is TGTGCCAGTAGTATCCAGGGTATGGATACGCAGTATTTT.

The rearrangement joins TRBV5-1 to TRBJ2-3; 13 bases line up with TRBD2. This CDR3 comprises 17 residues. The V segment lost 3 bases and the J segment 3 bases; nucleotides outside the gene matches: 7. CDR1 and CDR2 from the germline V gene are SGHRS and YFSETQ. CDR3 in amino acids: CASSSRTSGGRTDTQYF. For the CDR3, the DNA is TGCGCCAGCAGCTCGCGGACTAGCGGGGGACGGACAGATACGCAGTATTTT.

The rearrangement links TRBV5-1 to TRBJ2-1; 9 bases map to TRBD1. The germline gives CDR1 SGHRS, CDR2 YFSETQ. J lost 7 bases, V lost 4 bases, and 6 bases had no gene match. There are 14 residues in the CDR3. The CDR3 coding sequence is TGCGCCAGCAGCATGCTACAGGGGGCTAATGAGCAGTTCTTC. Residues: CASSMLQGANEQFF.

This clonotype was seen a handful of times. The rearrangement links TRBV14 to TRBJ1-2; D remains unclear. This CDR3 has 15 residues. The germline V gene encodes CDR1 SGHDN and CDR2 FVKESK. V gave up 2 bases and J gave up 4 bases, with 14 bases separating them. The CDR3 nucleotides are TGTGCCAGCAGCCAATACATAGGACGGATCTATGGCTACACCTTC. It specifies CASSQYIGRIYGYTF.

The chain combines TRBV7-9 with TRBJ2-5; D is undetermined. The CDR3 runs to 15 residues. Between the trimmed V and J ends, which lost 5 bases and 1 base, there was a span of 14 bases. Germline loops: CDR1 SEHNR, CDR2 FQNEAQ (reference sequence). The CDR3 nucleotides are TGTGCCAGCAGCCGATACAGTGGTAGCCAAGAGACCCAGTACTTC. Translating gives CASSRYSGSQETQYF.

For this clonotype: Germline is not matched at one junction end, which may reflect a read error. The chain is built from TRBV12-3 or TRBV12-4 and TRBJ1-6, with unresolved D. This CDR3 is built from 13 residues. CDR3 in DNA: TGTGCCAGCAGTTTATCCTTTAATTCACCCCTCCACTTT. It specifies CASSLSFNSPLHF.

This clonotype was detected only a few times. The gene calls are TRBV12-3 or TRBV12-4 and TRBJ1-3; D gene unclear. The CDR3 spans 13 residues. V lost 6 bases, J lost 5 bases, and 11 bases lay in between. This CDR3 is CASSPGRRNTIYF. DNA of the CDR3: TGTGCCAGCAGCCCGGGTCGGAGAAACACCATATATTTT.

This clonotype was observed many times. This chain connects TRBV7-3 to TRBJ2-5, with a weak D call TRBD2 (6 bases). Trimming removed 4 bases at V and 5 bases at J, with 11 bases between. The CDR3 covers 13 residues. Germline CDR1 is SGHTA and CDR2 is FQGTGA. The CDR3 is CASSSHRGETQYF. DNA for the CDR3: TGTGCCAGCAGCTCCCACCGGGGGGAGACCCAGTACTTC.

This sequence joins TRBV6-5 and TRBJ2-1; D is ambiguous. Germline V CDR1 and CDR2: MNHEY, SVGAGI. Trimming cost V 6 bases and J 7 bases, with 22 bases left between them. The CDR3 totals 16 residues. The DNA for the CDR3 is TGTGCCAGCAGCCCTTATTCGGGCCAGCGTATTAATGAGCAGTTCTTC. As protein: CASSPYSGQRINEQFF.

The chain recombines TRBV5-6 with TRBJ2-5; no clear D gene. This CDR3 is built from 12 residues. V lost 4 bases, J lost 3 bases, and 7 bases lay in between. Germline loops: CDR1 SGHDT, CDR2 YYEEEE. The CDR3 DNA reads TGTGCCAGCAGCGGAGTGGAAGAGACCCAGTACTTC. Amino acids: CASSGVEETQYF.

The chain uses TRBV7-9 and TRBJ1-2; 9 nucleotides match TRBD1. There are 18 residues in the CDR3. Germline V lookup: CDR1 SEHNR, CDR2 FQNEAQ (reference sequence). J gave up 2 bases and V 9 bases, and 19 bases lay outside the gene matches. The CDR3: CASKVLRDREGRNYGYTF. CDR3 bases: TGTGCCAGTAAAGTCCTCCGGGACAGGGAGGGGAGGAACTATGGCTACACCTTC.

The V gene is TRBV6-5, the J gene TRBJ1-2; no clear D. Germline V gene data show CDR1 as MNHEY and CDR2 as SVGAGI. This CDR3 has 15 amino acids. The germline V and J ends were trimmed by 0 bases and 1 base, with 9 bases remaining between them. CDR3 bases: TGTGCCAGCAGTTACTCGCTGTCATATAACTATGGCTACACCTTC. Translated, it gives CASSYSLSYNYGYTF.

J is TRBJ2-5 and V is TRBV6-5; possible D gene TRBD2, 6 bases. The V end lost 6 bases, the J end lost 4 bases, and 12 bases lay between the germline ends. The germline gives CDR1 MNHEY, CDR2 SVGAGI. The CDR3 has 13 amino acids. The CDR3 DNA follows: TGTGCCAGCAGCCGACTAGTCGGAGAGACCCAGTACTTC. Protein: CASSRLVGETQYF.

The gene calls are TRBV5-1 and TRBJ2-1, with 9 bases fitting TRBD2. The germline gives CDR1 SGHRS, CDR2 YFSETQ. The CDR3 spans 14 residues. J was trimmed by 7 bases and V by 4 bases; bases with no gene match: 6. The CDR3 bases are TGCGCCAGCAGCAAAAGCGGGGGGATGAATGAGCAGTTCTTC. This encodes CASSKSGGMNEQFF.

In nucleotides, the CDR3 is TGTGCCAGCAGTTACTCGGGACAGGGTGTTGAAGCTTTCTTT. Amino acid sequence: CASSYSGQGVEAFF. V usage is TRBV6-6 and J usage is TRBJ1-1; 9 bases map to TRBD1. Looked up from germline, CDR1 is MNHNY and CDR2 is SVGAGI (reference sequence). The trim removed 0 bases at V and 7 bases at J, leaving 3 bases unmatched. CDR3 length equals 14 residues.